The clone carrying this T cell receptor (beta chain) was seen a single time. Germline V lookup: CDR1 MNHEY, CDR2 SMNVEV (reference sequence). The CDR3 is 15 amino acids. The ends were cut back, 4 bases at V and 3 bases at J, with 12 bases in the middle. The sample's time point: pre-treatment sample, taken before nivolumab and TIL therapy. Tumor tissue came from excised metastases, mostly pleural nodules or supraclavicular lymph nodes. The immunoSEQ assay was v3. Measured with immunoSEQ multiplex PCR; TCRdb has only the in-frame clones, and not every one. The sample has around 100,000 clones; roughly two thirds are singletons. The data originate from a study of TIL therapy for anti-PD-1-resistant metastatic lung cancer. Study summary: Tumors had a median PD-L1 proportion score of less than 6.5%. Half of patients were current or former smokers. Median tumor mutation burden was under 1.9 mutations per megabase.

Sequenced here: tumor tissue, sampled at baseline. This receptor was obtained from a person aged 25 to 85 with non-small cell lung cancer. The genes are TRBV27 and TRBJ1-4; D perhaps matches TRBD1 (5 bases). This chain's CDR3 is CASSYRGEPNEKLFF. The CDR3 nucleotides are TGTGCCAGCAGTTATAGGGGAGAACCTAATGAAAAACTGTTTTTT.